This T cell receptor (beta chain) was recorded in a study of OX40 agonist ivuxolimab in advanced cancers. Broadly, across the study: Ivuxolimab, which targeted the costimulatory receptor OX40 (CD134), was an agonistic, fully human IgG2 monoclonal antibody. Patients were allowed to have had prior anti-PD-1, anti-PD-L1 or anti-CTLA-4 therapy, and 40% to 45% of the dose-escalation patients had been treated with checkpoint inhibitors. Intravenous ivuxolimab was administered to patients every 2 weeks at six dose levels: 0.01, 0.1, 0.3, 1.5, 3 and 10 mg/kg. The point of sequencing TCRbeta in the periphery was to test whether ivuxolimab changed TCR sequence diversity and drove clonal T-cell expansion. The paper describes the monotherapy dose-escalation part (N ≈ 49 patients) of the phase I trial of ivuxolimab. Of the approximately 54 dose-escalation patients, hepatocellular carcinoma was present in approximately 20, melanoma in approximately 15, renal cell carcinoma in 9 and head and neck cancer in 9. Three dose-escalation patients achieved partial responses, one with hepatocellular carcinoma and two with cutaneous melanoma. The dose-escalation cohort was about 83% male with a mean age of approximately 60 years, ranging from roughly 23 to 79.

Study-level results and caveats: At doses from 0.1 to 3.0 mg/kg, clonal expansion was seen in both CD4+ and CD8+ blood T cells between baseline and week 6. After ivuxolimab, CD8+ T cells had more expanded clones than CD4+ T cells on average. Low levels of normalized T-cell clonal expansion were also seen in some patients who did not respond. In partial responders in the 0.1-3.0 mg/kg groups, normalized peripheral clonal expansion was found to be among the lowest, especially among CD8+ T cells. Antigen specificity was not determined for the clonally expanded peripheral T cells.

In the case of this clone: Its specific antigen is unknown. Base-call qualities are not available, and no considerably larger clone is one nucleotide away.

Genomic DNA was extracted from sorted cells for sequencing of the TCRbeta CDR3 region. The immunoSEQ Assay was used to sequence the TCRbeta CDR3 regions. TCRdb retrieved this table from immuneACCESS and kept in-frame rearrangements only. Not all clones are present; in checked studies, unresolved V genes account for under half, and no reason is known for the remainder. This sample gives some 54,000 clones in total; more than 65% of them show up just once. Approximately 6.8% of the sample is taken by the ten largest. Patients with autoimmune disease history or receiving systemic immunosuppression were excluded from the trial. In every dose cohort, peripheral blood was drawn for TCR sequencing at baseline, cycle 4 day 1, and cycle 7 day 1. The samples were taken from a phase I, first-in-human, multicenter, open-label dose-escalation trial of ivuxolimab. Adults with locally advanced or metastatic head and neck squamous cell, hepatocellular, melanoma or renal cell carcinoma were enrolled in the trial. Before TCR sequencing, CD4+ T cells and CD8+ T cells were sorted from peripheral blood as separate populations.

Trimming takes 1 base off V and 1 base off J; junction bases not matched to a gene: 3. CDR1 LGHNT and CDR2 FRNRAP are derived from the germline V gene. Measured from the cysteine to the phenylalanine, the CDR3 is 16 residues long. CDR3 DNA is the only sequence kept; it has 48 bases, read in frame from the first base. This TCR came from an adult with an advanced solid tumor such as melanoma, head and neck, liver or kidney cancer. Here the sequenced sample was CD4+ or CD8+ T cells sorted from blood, taken in a trial of the OX40 agonist ivuxolimab. The chain is encoded by TRBV12-5 joined to TRBJ1-5; TRBD1 matches 8 bases in the middle. The CDR3 region has the sequence CASGLGRTGSNQPQHF. The DNA sequence reads TGTGCTAGTGGTTTGGGGAGGACAGGGAGCAATCAGCCCCAGCATTTT.